The T cell receptor beta chain under discussion was sequenced for a study of shared clonotypes between healthy human individuals. Study-wide findings and caveats: Across a handful of donors, naive CD4 shared around 5.4%, naive CD8 more than 3%, memory CD4 roughly 2.1%, memory CD8 around 0.42%. Genetic and exposure-history diversity was limited by the few donors.

CDR3 length: 15 amino acids. Germline V CDR1 and CDR2: SGHRS, YFSETQ. The germline V and J ends were trimmed by 4 bases and 3 bases, with 16 bases remaining between them. This table comes from immunoSEQ multiplex PCR, and its TCRdb copy is limited to in-frame clones, with some not included. Of 2 million to 2.5 million clones in the sample, 92% were seen once. Worth noting for this clone: Its specificity is not known.

The receptor was isolated from a man aged 18 to 35 in good health. Some clones in this sample may be carry-over from other donors' samples. Sample: naive CD4+ T cells from PBMCs. Subset described: CD45RA+ positively selected. The chain couples TRBV5-1 to TRBJ2-5; D unclear. The CDR3 nucleotides read TGCGCCAGCAGCAGAAGTCCCCGGGCCGAAGAGACCCAGTACTTC. Translated: CASSRSPRAEETQYF.